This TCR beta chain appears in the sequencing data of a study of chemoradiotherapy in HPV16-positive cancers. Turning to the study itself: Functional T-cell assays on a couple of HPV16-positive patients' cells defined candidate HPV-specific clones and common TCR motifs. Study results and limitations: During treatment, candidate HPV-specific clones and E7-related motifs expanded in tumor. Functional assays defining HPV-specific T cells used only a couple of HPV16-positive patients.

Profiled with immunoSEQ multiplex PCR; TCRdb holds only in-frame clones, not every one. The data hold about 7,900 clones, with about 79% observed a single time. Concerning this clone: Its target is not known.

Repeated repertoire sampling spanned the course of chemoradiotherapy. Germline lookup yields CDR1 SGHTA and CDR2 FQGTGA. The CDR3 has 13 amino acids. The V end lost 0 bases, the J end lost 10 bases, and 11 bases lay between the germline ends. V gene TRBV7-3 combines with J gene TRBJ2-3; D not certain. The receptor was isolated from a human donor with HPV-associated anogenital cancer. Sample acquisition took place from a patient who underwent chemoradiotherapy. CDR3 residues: CASSLTLGGSQYF. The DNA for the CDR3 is TGTGCCAGCAGCTTAACTCTGGGTGGCTCGCAGTATTTT.